This T cell receptor beta chain derives from a study of identical twins. TCRdb called the 5' RACE reads again in MiXCR, with one record for every CDR3 protein. The sample includes hundreds of thousands of distinct CDR3 sequences, around a sixth of them seen just once. The sample holds a few counts of this clonotype. Its specificity is unknown. Findings and caveats of the study: Excess twin sharing in beta out-of-frame sequences was weaker. Alpha sequences out of frame and shared by twins had excess low generation probability.

This CDR3 is built from 15 residues. Germline V gene data show CDR1 as SGHRS and CDR2 as YFSETQ. Losses at the gene ends were 4 bases for V and 5 bases for J; bases not matched to a gene: 9. Separately, the same data were catalogued under a study of T cells expressing NK-cell markers. According to that study: In several experiments, sorting was restricted to alpha-beta TCR T cells by an anti-gamma-delta TCR antibody.

The sequencing sample was made of PBMCs. The J gene is TRBJ1-2, the V gene TRBV5-1; TRBD1 matches at 9 bases. The receptor was isolated from a woman aged 18-35 years in good health. DNA for the CDR3: TGCGCCAGCAGCCCCAGGACAGGGGAGTCTTATGGCTACACCTTC. Protein sequence: CASSPRTGESYGYTF.